One sample yielded the 20 T cell receptor beta chains listed below, sequenced in a study of blood T cell repertoires in COVID-19. Here immunoSEQ multiplex PCR was the method, and the copy in TCRdb shows in-frame clones only, minus some. This repertoire shows 100,000 to 150,000 clones, around 81% found once; its top ten account for 3.8%. What was sequenced was peripheral blood. These receptors were obtained from a woman aged 50 to 65 with acute or convalescent COVID-19.

This chain uses TRBV6-1 with TRBJ2-4, with 7 bases fitting TRBD2. The germline gives CDR1 MNHNS, CDR2 SASEGT. V trimming: 2 bases; J trimming: 0 bases; junction bases outside the gene matches: 7. The CDR3 extends over 17 amino acids. The CDR3 nucleotides read TGTGCCAGCAGTGAATATGGGGGGGGGATAGCCAAAAACATTCAGTACTTC. Translated: CASSEYGGGIAKNIQYF.

In this sample, this clone turned up once. The rearrangement uses TRBV10-3 and TRBJ2-1; 9 bases line up with TRBD1. Germline V gives CDR1 ENHRY, CDR2 SYGVKD. The CDR3 loop spans 18 amino acids. Trimming at V came to 4 bases and at J to 10 bases, leaving 20 bases not matched to a gene. The CDR3 sequence: CAISGLQGAMPSDSEQFF. DNA for the CDR3: TGTGCCATCAGTGGTCTACAGGGGGCTATGCCCTCGGATTCGGAGCAGTTCTTC.

V and J are TRBV6-5 and TRBJ2-7; TRBD1 matches 9 bases. V was clipped by 6 bases and J by 6 bases; unmatched bases: 6. The CDR3 has 13 amino acids. Per germline, CDR1 MNHEY and CDR2 SVGAGI. The CDR3 reads CASREGQGGEQYF. Here the CDR3 DNA reads TGTGCCAGCAGGGAGGGACAGGGCGGCGAGCAGTACTTC.

V is TRBV15 and J is TRBJ1-2, with D possibly TRBD1 on 6 matching bases. Germline CDR1 and CDR2: LNHNV and YYDKDF (reference sequence). The CDR3 loop spans 15 amino acids. Trimming pared 6 bases from V and 8 bases from J, leaving 22 bases between. The CDR3 protein is CATSLAPGVAYGYTF. CDR3 in DNA: TGTGCCACCAGTCTAGCCCCAGGGGTCGCATACGGCTACACCTTC.

V usage is TRBV6-6 and J usage is TRBJ2-7; 11 bases are shared with TRBD2. J was trimmed by 2 bases and V by 2 bases; bases with no gene match: 5. Germline assignment: CDR1 MNHNY and CDR2 SVGAGI (reference sequence). The CDR3 sequence is 16 residues long. CDR3 in amino acids: CASSYPGTSGTYEQYF. CDR3 in DNA: TGTGCCAGCAGTTACCCCGGGACTAGCGGAACCTACGAGCAGTACTTC.

This chain links TRBV25-1 with TRBJ1-4; 8 bases map to TRBD1. CDR3 length: 13 amino acids. Germline CDR1 MGHDK, CDR2 SYGVNS. Unmatched junction bases numbered 1, after V lost 6 bases and J lost 4 bases. The CDR3 DNA sequence: TGTGCCAGCAGAGGACAGGGTAATGAAAAACTGTTTTTT. Translation: CASRGQGNEKLFF. Using reference TRBV25-1 and TRBJ1-4 for the parts outside the CDR3, the full variable domain is EADIYQTPRYLVIGTGKKITLECSQTMGHDKMYWYQQDPGMELHLIHYSYGVNSTEKGDLSSESTVSRIRTEHFPLTLESARPSHTSQYLCASRGQGNEKLFFGSGTQLSVL.

The chain is built from TRBV3-1 (or the pseudogene TRBV3-2) and TRBJ1-2; D is possibly TRBD1 (5 bases). Germline V CDR1 and CDR2: LGHDT, YNNKEL (reference sequence). CDR3 size: 13 residues. Between the trimmed V and J ends, which lost 2 bases and 8 bases, there was a span of 12 bases. The CDR3 region has the DNA TGTGCCAGCAGCCAATCAGGGAAGACGGGCTACACCTTC. It encodes CASSQSGKTGYTF.

The V call is TRBV9, the J call TRBJ1-2; possible D gene TRBD1, 5 bases. Trimming took off 3 bases at V and 2 bases at J, with 14 bases between the two ends. CDR3 length equals 15 residues. Germline-derived CDR1 and CDR2 are SGDLS and YYNGEE. CDR3 residues: CASSAGGNTNYGYTF. CDR3 sequence (DNA): TGTGCCAGCAGCGCGGGGGGTAACACAAACTATGGCTACACCTTC.

The V call is TRBV6-5, the J call TRBJ2-1; TRBD2 might be the D (5 bases). This CDR3 has 13 amino acids. Germline values: CDR1 MNHEY, CDR2 SVGAGI. The V and J ends lost 4 bases and 5 bases respectively, with 9 bases between them. The CDR3 is CASSSTRNNEQFF. Written as DNA, the CDR3 is TGTGCCAGCAGTTCCACTAGAAACAATGAGCAGTTCTTC.

The rearrangement uses TRBV11-2 and TRBJ1-3; D possibly corresponds to TRBD1 (5 bases). Trimming removed 2 bases at V and 0 bases at J, with 14 bases between. Germline CDR1 reads SGHAT; CDR2 reads FQNNGV. This CDR3 comprises 17 residues. CDR3 sequence (DNA): TGTGCCAGCAGCTTATGGGAAGGACATAGCTCTGGAAACACCATATATTTT. This encodes CASSLWEGHSSGNTIYF.

This clone was observed a few times. The chain employs TRBV6-5 and TRBJ1-2, with D hard to call. V lost 6 bases and J 4 bases, leaving 12 bases between the germline ends. In germline, CDR1 is MNHEY, CDR2 SVGAGI. The CDR3 spans 13 residues. For the CDR3, the DNA is TGTGCCAGCAGAACCCCCGCCAGCTATGGCTACACCTTC. Translated, it gives CASRTPASYGYTF.

The chain employs TRBV19 and TRBJ2-7, with 7 bases matching TRBD1. The CDR3 has 13 amino acids. Germline V gives CDR1 LNHDA, CDR2 SQIVND (reference sequence). Trimming removed 6 bases from V and 1 base from J; junction bases left unmatched: 3. As DNA, the CDR3 is TGTGCCAGTAGCTTGGGACAGTCCTACGAGCAGTACTTC. The encoded protein is CASSLGQSYEQYF.

The V and J genes are TRBV5-1 and TRBJ2-7, with D tentatively TRBD1 (6 bases). This CDR3 has 15 residues. V was trimmed by 3 bases and J by 3 bases, leaving 16 bases between them. Germline V CDR1 and CDR2: SGHRS, YFSETQ. This CDR3 reads CASSSGGRQVYEQYF. The CDR3 DNA sequence: TGCGCCAGCAGCTCGGGTGGGAGACAGGTCTACGAGCAGTACTTC.

The chain links TRBV30 to TRBJ2-1, with 12 bases matching TRBD1. Germline-derived CDR1 and CDR2 are GTSNPN and SVGIG (reference sequence). This CDR3 region has 18 residues. The trim removed 1 base at V and 8 bases at J, leaving 15 bases unmatched. CDR3 loop: CAWSEYRGWGQGADEQFF. The DNA for the CDR3 is TGTGCCTGGAGTGAATATCGGGGCTGGGGACAGGGGGCAGATGAGCAGTTCTTC. The full variable domain, with the rest looked up from reference TRBV30 and TRBJ2-1, is SQTIHQWPATLVQPVGSPLSLECTVEGTSNPNLYWYRQAAGRGLQLLFYSVGIGQISSEVPQNLSASRPQDRQFILSSKKLLLSDSGFYLCAWSEYRGWGQGADEQFFGPGTRLTVL.

The genes are TRBV4-2 and TRBJ2-7; the match to TRBD1 covers 11 bases. V shed 2 bases and J 4 bases; nucleotides not matched to a gene: 7. The CDR3 consists of 16 residues. Per the germline V gene, CDR1 is LGHNA and CDR2 is YNFKEQ. Written as DNA, the CDR3 is TGTGCCAGCAGCCAATACTCCGGGACAGGGGGATACGAGCAGTACTTC. Amino acids: CASSQYSGTGGYEQYF.

The chain couples TRBV6-5 to TRBJ1-2, with a tentative D call TRBD1 (6 bases). The CDR3 consists of 14 residues. Deletions cut 0 bases from V and 4 bases from J, with 9 bases between. Germline CDR1 reads MNHEY; CDR2 reads SVGAGI. The CDR3 coding sequence is TGTGCCAGCAGTTACTCGATCAGGGGCTATGGCTACACCTTC. Residues: CASSYSIRGYGYTF.

Written as DNA, the CDR3 is TGTGCCAGCAGCCAAGGGTCGGGGAGGGGTGGCTACACCTTC. Its translation: CASSQGSGRGGYTF. This chain joins TRBV3-1 (or the pseudogene TRBV3-2) and TRBJ1-2, with D possibly TRBD1 on 5 matching bases. V was trimmed by 1 base and J by 7 bases, leaving 13 bases between them. The length of the CDR3 is 14 residues. The germline V gene encodes CDR1 LGHDT and CDR2 YNNKEL (reference sequence).

This sequence joins TRBV6-1 and TRBJ1-1; D might be TRBD1 (5 bases). The CDR3 covers 15 residues. CDR1 and CDR2 from the germline V gene are MNHNS and SASEGT. With 2 bases removed from V and 0 bases from J, the gap between germline ends came to 10 bases. CDR3 sequence reads: CASSEFSGLNTEAFF. Here the CDR3 DNA reads TGTGCCAGCAGTGAATTCTCAGGGTTGAACACTGAAGCTTTCTTT.

This clone was seen a handful of times. The V and J genes are TRBV6-5 and TRBJ1-1; 10 positions match TRBD1. This CDR3 region has 14 residues. V lost 6 bases and J lost 4; bases outside the gene matches: 5. CDR1 is MNHEY and CDR2 is SVGAGI in the germline V gene. The CDR3 region is CASRRTGGTTEAFF. The CDR3 region has the DNA TGTGCCAGCAGGCGGACAGGGGGAACCACTGAAGCTTTCTTT.

V gene TRBV28 combines with J gene TRBJ1-1; D remains ambiguous. Trimming pared 7 bases from V and 1 base from J, leaving 10 bases between. CDR3 length: 13 amino acids. Germline CDR1 is MDHEN and CDR2 is SYDVKM. CDR3 DNA: TGTGCCAGCAAACGGCGGGGGAACACTGAAGCTTTCTTT. It codes for CASKRRGNTEAFF.